This entry features one T cell receptor (beta chain) sequence. The clone's antigen remains unknown. No base quality information exists; no much larger clone differs at one position. Libraries were built with the immunoSEQ multiplex PCR assay. For the multiplex PCR, a mixture combining 60 forward primers for TCR Vbeta segments and 13 reverse primers for TCR Jbeta segments was used. The CDR3 region of rearranged TCR beta genes was amplified from genomic DNA by a multiplex PCR assay. On the Illumina HiSeq System, the amplified TCR beta libraries were sequenced as 87-base-pair reads. From the authors' description of their analysis: Across the 670 or so repertoires, a later analysis counted about 81 million unique TCR beta chains, around 10 million of which were shared by at least two donors. A nearest-neighbor algorithm error-corrected the raw reads and collapsed the reads into unique sequences, merging closely related sequences to remove PCR and sequencing errors. CDR3 sequences were aligned to IMGT reference sequences to assign V, D and J gene segments. For a sequence to be retained, at least a six-nucleotide match to both a V gene segment and a J gene segment was required. A rearrangement counted as productive if the CDR3 had no stop codons and remained in frame with V and J, and every other rearrangement counted as non-productive. CDR3 was defined according to IMGT convention as the region running from the second conserved V-encoded cysteine to the conserved J-encoded phenylalanine. In an earlier analysis of more than 550 of the donors, sequences lacking an unambiguous match to a single V gene segment were excluded. An earlier analysis of fewer than 750 of the donors called V segments functional above 56.7% productive rearrangements and segregating when the between-donor standard deviation exceeded 5%. A statistical classification framework was built to diagnose cytomegalovirus status from the catalog of TCR beta chain sequences. In a later analysis, V and J genes were assigned by comparing TCR nucleotide sequences against IMGT/GENE-DB human TR gene sequences. In a later analysis, CDR3 sequences and most-parsimonious VDJ recombination scenarios were assigned using the TCRdist pipeline. A later analysis defined each TCR beta chain by its CDR3 amino acid sequence plus V-gene family, and excluded reads lacking a unique V-gene family. To address suspected cross-contamination and a sequencing artifact, a later analysis removed roughly 580 highly shared, low-generation-probability nucleotide sequences. In a later analysis, a clonal expansion index was calculated for each public chain from normalized within-repertoire ranks of inferred template counts. In a later analysis, generation probabilities were computed with a VDJ recombination model fitted to out-of-frame rearrangements, and the resulting probabilities were checked against IGoR. A later analysis scored TCR-TCR, TCR-HLA and TCR-CMV co-occurrence with hypergeometric tests, applying a repertoire-size bias correction to TCR pairs. False discovery rates were estimated in a later analysis by permuting HLA or CMV assignments 20 times. In a later analysis, co-occurring TCRs were grouped with DBSCAN, and TCRdist sequence similarity was added when clustering was performed within HLA-allele-positive subsets. Repertoires with fewer than 30,000 or more than 120,000 public chains, plus five repertoires with anomalous nucleotide sharing, were excluded from co-occurrence clustering. Held by TCRdb, this immuneACCESS table contains in-frame sequences only and omits some clones. Under half of the omission traces to an unresolved V gene where checked; the cause of the rest is unknown. The V and J calls and the clone size are those of that table, but D and trimming were determined from the DNA. The sample yields over 85,000 clones; 80% to 85% were counted once. Of the sample, about 3.2% falls within the top ten clones.

The cohort comprised around 690 healthy bone marrow donors. Cohort members were all nominally healthy when sampled, although unrecorded immune exposures were likely present. The donor tested CMV seropositive, placing the donor among the approximately 310 seropositive members of the cohort. Every donor gave a peripheral blood sample, and the peripheral blood mononuclear cells from that sample were used for TCR beta sequencing. The Qiagen DNeasy Blood Extraction Kit was used to extract genomic DNA from the blood cell samples. This entry belongs to a study of cytomegalovirus exposure and HLA in healthy donors (dated by TCRdb to the late 2010s). With respect to the entire study: According to an earlier analysis of 587 of the donors, 150 million to 200 million T cells yielded roughly 110 million unique TCR beta sequences and 276 Gb of sequence data. Several DR-DQ haplotypes were handled as single units for association and clustering because linkage in the cohort was strong. Typing coverage differed by locus: A, B, C, DRB1 and DQB1 were typed in roughly 620-640 donors, DQA1 in roughly 500, DPA1 in 600 to 610, and DPB1 in 472. Every discovery cohort repertoire had been produced on one sequencing platform. The study used immunosequencing to profile the T cell repertoires of approximately 640 subjects and linked those repertoires to cytomegalovirus serostatus. A later analysis re-examined previously published TCR beta repertoires from roughly 720 donors and added high-resolution HLA genotyping to investigate patterns of TCR occurrence. Rather than drawing on any new phenotypic data, the later analysis identified candidate immune exposures from TCR beta sequences and the way those sequences occurred across donors. Among roughly 400 genotyped donors of the cohort, an average of about 240,000 unique TCR beta nucleotide sequences were sequenced per donor, around 20% of them non-productive. Both class I and class II loci were covered by HLA typing, at four-digit resolution. Among the approximately 400 genotyped donors, 81% belonged to the genetic ancestry cluster associated with self-reported Caucasian donors. The study was designed to test whether signatures of past pathogen exposure could be identified by cataloging public T cell receptors. Alongside the repertoire data, information on donor age, sex, ethnicity and CMV serostatus was compiled. In a later genetic analysis, genome-wide SNP genotypes for about three fifths of the roughly 670 donors were used, and that subset was treated as a discovery cohort. A separate validation cohort of roughly 130 different subjects was used in addition to the roughly 670-subject first cohort. An earlier analysis of 500 to 650 of the donors applied high-throughput TCR beta sequencing to assess whether each TCR beta V gene segment acted as functional or pseudogenic. An early release that covered approximately 600 HLA-typed donors contained approximately 300 gigabases of sequencing data and about 84 million unique TCR sequences. To predict cytomegalovirus infection status, the study brought together high-throughput TCR immunosequencing, statistical association of individual TCRs with disease status, and machine learning. Points the paper makes about the study in general: A further reported finding was that TCR beta sequences accurately predicted the HLA-A and HLA-B alleles for most subjects in the first cohort. Linkage disequilibrium might explain the correlated functional status among segregating V segments, but an unknown experimental factor could not be ruled out. Strong co-occurrence of HLA alleles, especially DR and DQ, made assigning TCR associations to individual alleles difficult. Some IMGT-functional V segments, including TRBV6-2 and TRBV6-3, could not be told apart with the 87-base-pair reads, so those segments were excluded. This cohort had only TCR beta chains sequenced, and the lack of alpha or paired-chain data limited which features could be detected. Most TCR sequences were seen in very few donors, while some public TCRs were found in many individuals. Broadly in line with IMGT annotations, most TCR beta V segments showed up in productive rearrangements about 87% or about 30% of the time in an earlier analysis of 450 to 600 of the donors. In a later analysis, 16,951 TCR beta sequences were associated with specific HLA alleles at a false discovery rate of 0.05. It was suggested by the authors that the approach could potentially be generalized to other disease states and immunological phenotypes. For the cohort, immune exposure information was limited to CMV serostatus. In vitro tests confirmed that a few of the cytomegalovirus-associated TCR beta chains recognize cytomegalovirus antigens. In a later analysis, HLA-associated TCR beta chains showed more clonal expansion and lower generation probabilities than non-associated chains that were equally common. In a later analysis, several top co-occurrence clusters were reported to appear linked to parvovirus B19, influenza, CMV and Epstein-Barr virus. In a later analysis, TCR association rates were found to vary across HLA loci, with the most associated TCRs seen for DRB1 alleles and the fewest for HLA-C alleles. The study listed 150 to 200 TCR beta chains as associated with cytomegalovirus. Sequencing depth was assumed to be roughly uniform across donors in the presence/absence analyses, though that assumption may not hold. A group of highly shared sequence variants was considered likely to be a technical artifact of the sequencing pipeline. Most CMV-associated TCR beta chains appeared to be HLA-restricted in a later analysis, and the HLA associations seemed to be driven largely by CMV exposure. V-gene and J-gene trimming of TCR beta chains was associated with a missense DCLRE1C variant in a later genetic analysis, and the association was replicated in an independent cohort. Because some donors lacked HLA typing at each locus, the association tests relied only on the typed subset. The classifier was reported to diagnose cytomegalovirus status with high specificity and sensitivity in both the original and validation cohorts. According to a later genetic analysis, donors in an Asian-associated ancestry cluster had fewer N-insertions in productive TCRs than the approximately 690-donor mean. The earlier analysis of 587 of the donors excluded 15 to 20 rarely observed V segments, including chromosome 9 orphons, because counts were too low.

Its CDR3 holds 15 amino acids, cysteine through phenylalanine. Here the CDR3 DNA is all that survives: 45 bases in frame from base 1. In the germline V gene (reference sequence), CDR1 corresponds to LNHDA and CDR2 to SQIVND. The V end loses 4 bases and the J end loses 3 bases, and a stretch of 10 bases separates them. This clonotype was obtained from a woman aged 55-69 years in good health and CMV-seropositive. The sample taken for sequencing was PBMCs. The chain is assembled from TRBV19 and TRBJ1-6; matching of 6 bases hints at TRBD1 as the D gene. The CDR3 loop reads CASSTGTYYNSPLHF. The DNA sequence is given as TGTGCCAGTAGTACAGGGACATACTATAATTCACCCCTCCACTTT.